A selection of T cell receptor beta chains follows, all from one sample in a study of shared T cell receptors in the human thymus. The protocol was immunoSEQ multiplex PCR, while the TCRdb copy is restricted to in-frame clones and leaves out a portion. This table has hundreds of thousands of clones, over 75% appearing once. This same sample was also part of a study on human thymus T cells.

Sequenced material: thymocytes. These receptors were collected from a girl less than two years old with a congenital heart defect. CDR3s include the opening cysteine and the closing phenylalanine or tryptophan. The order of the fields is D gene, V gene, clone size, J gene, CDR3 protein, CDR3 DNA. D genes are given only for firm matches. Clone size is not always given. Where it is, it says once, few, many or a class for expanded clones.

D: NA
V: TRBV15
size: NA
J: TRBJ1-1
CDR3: CATRRGPGNTEAFF
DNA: TGTGCCACCAGGCGGGGTCCGGGGAACACTGAAGCTTTCTTT

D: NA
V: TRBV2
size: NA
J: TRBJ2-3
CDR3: CAGRGRADTQYF
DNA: TGTGCCGGTCGTGGTCGGGCAGATACGCAGTATTTT

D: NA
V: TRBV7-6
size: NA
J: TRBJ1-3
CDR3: CASSLPSLVSGNTIYF
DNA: TGTGCCAGCAGCTTACCTAGCCTTGTCTCTGGAAACACCATATATTTT

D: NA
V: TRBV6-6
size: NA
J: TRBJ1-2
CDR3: CASSGGGEGYTF
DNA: TGTGCCAGTAGTGGGGGGGGCGAGGGCTACACCTTC

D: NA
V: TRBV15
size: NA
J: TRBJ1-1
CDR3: CATSRVIETEAFF
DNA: TGTGCCACCAGCAGAGTAATAGAGACTGAAGCTTTCTTT

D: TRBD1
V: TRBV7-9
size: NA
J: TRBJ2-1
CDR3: CASSLDGTDIYNEQFF
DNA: TGTGCCAGCAGCTTAGACGGGACAGATATCTACAATGAGCAGTTCTTC

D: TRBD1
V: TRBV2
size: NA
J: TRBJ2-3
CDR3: CASSESRDRNETDTQYF
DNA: TGTGCCAGCAGTGAATCTAGGGACAGAAACGAGACAGATACGCAGTATTTT

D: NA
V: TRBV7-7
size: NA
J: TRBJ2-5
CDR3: CASSPPTRGRDQETQYF
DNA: TGTGCCAGCAGCCCCCCCACTCGGGGGAGAGACCAAGAGACCCAGTACTTC

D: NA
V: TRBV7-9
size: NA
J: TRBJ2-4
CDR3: CASSLAYTEIKNIQYF
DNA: TGTGCCAGCAGCCTGGCCTATACAGAGATCAAAAACATTCAGTACTTC

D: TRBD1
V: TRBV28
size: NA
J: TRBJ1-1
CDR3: CASSPQQGDDTEAFF
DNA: TGTGCCAGCAGTCCGCAACAGGGGGATGACACTGAAGCTTTCTTT

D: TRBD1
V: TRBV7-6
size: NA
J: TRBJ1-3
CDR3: CASSQGQAKTIYF
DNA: TGTGCCAGCAGCCAGGGACAGGCTAAGACCATATATTTT

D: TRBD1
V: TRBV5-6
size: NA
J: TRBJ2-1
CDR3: CASSGGQHEQFF
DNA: TGTGCCAGCAGCGGGGGACAGCATGAGCAGTTCTTC

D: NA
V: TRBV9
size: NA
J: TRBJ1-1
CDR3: CASSARHLPTEAFF
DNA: TGTGCCAGCAGCGCTCGACACCTCCCCACTGAAGCTTTCTTT

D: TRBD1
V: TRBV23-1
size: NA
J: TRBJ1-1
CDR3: CASSLETGPNTEAFF
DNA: TGCGCCAGCAGTCTCGAGACAGGGCCGAACACTGAAGCTTTCTTT

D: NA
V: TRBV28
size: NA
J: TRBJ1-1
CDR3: CASSPPDTEAFF
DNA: TGTGCCAGCAGCCCTCCGGACACTGAAGCTTTCTTT

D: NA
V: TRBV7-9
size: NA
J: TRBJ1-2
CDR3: CASSLAVLQTNYGYTF
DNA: TGTGCCAGCAGCTTGGCAGTACTACAAACTAACTATGGCTACACCTTC

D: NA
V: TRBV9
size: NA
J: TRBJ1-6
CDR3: CASSDGYNSPLHF
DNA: TGTGCCAGCAGCGACGGCTATAATTCACCCCTCCACTTT

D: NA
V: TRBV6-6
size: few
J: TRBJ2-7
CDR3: CASSSESVISYEQYF
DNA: TGTGCCAGCAGTTCCGAAAGCGTCATCTCCTACGAGCAGTACTTC

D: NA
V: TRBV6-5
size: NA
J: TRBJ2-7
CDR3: CASSYSGYSAEQYF
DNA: TGTGCCAGCAGTTACTCGGGCTACTCCGCAGAGCAGTACTTC

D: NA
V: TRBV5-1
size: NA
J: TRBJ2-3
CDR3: CASSSAGILDTQYF
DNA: TGCGCCAGCAGCTCGGCAGGGATTCTAGATACGCAGTATTTT

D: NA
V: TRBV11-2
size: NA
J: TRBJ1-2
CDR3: CASSLDLGSPLWGYTF
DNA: TGTGCCAGCAGCTTAGATCTGGGGAGCCCCCTCTGGGGCTACACCTTC

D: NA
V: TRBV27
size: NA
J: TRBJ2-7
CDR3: CASSLKGGGRGYEQYF
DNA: TGTGCCAGCAGTTTAAAAGGGGGGGGCAGGGGCTACGAGCAGTACTTC

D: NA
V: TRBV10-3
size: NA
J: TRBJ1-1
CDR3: CAISERGLNTEAFF
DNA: TGTGCCATCAGTGAGAGGGGATTGAACACTGAAGCTTTCTTT

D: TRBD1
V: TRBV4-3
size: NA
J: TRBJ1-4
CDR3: CASSPRGGQGEKLFF
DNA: TGCGCCAGCAGCCCTCGAGGGGGCCAGGGTGAAAAACTGTTTTTT

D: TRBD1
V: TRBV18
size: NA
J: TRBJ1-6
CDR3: CASSPRTGDSPLHF
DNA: TGTGCCAGCTCACCAAGGACAGGGGATTCACCCCTCCACTTT

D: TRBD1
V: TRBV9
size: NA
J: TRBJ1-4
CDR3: CASSVGTGHEKLFF
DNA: TGTGCCAGCAGCGTAGGGACAGGTCATGAAAAACTGTTTTTT

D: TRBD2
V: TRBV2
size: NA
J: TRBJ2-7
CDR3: CASSGAGGPGEYF
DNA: TGTGCCAGCAGTGGAGCGGGGGGGCCAGGAGAATACTTC

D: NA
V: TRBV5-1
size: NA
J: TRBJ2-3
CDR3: CASSLGGTDTQYF
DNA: TGCGCCAGCAGCTTGGGAGGGACAGATACGCAGTATTTT

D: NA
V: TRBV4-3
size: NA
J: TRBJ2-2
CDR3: CASSPRPRTVNTGELFF
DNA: TGCGCCAGCAGCCCCCGCCCCCGGACAGTTAACACCGGGGAGCTGTTTTTT

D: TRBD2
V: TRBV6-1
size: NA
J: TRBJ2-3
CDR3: CASSDGLAAFTDTQYF
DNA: TGTGCCAGCAGTGACGGACTAGCGGCCTTCACAGATACGCAGTATTTT

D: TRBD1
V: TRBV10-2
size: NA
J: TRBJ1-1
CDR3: CASIRTARGTEAFF
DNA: TGCGCCAGCATTCGGACAGCCAGGGGGACTGAAGCTTTCTTT

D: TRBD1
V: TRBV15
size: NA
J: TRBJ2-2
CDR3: CATSRDLEGAIGELFF
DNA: TGTGCCACCAGCAGAGATCTTGAGGGGGCGATCGGGGAGCTGTTTTTT